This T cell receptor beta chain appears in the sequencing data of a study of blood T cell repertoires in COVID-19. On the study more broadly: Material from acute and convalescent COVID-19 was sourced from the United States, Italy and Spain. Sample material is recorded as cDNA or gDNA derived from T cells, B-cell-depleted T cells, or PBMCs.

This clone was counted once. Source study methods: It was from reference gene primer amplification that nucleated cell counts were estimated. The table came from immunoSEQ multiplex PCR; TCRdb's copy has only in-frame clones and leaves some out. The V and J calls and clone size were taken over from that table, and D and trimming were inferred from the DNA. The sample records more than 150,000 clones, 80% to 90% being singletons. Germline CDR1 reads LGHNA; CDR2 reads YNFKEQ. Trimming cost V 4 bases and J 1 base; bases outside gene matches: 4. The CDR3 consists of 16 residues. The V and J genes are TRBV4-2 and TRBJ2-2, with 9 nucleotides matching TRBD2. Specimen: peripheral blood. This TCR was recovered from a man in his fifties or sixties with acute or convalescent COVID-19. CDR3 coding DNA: TGTGCCAGCAGCCTCCTAGCGGGATTGAACACCGGGGAGCTGTTTTTT. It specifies CASSLLAGLNTGELFF.